The T cell receptor (beta chain) described here comes from a study of shared clonotypes between healthy human individuals. Note on this clone: The antigen remains undetermined.

Findings and caveats of the study: Sequencing depth was expected to affect clonotype sharing among donors. In contrast to clonotypes shared by all four donors, non-shared clonotypes had lower generation probabilities. Depth was large, yet rarefaction showed that sorted-subset sequencing was incomplete.

V was shortened by 5 bases and J by 0 bases, with 15 bases between the two germline ends. The germline V gene has CDR1 LNHDA and CDR2 SQIVND (reference sequence). The CDR3 covers 16 residues. Researchers ran the assay at a deep level. Profiling relied on immunoSEQ multiplex PCR, and the TCRdb table lists in-frame clones only, not all of them. Counted here are around 1.1 million clones, about 80% occurring once; the ten biggest clones make up roughly 0.82%. This sequence joins TRBV19 and TRBJ2-3, with a possible D match to TRBD2 (8 bases). This receptor was taken from a young man in good health. Some clones in this sample may be carry-over from other donors' samples. The sequenced sample was memory CD4+ T cells from PBMCs. This sample's subset: CD45RA-negative fraction. CDR3 in amino acids: CASSPGGDRSTDTQYF. In DNA form, the CDR3 reads TGTGCCAGTAGTCCCGGGGGGGACAGAAGCACAGATACGCAGTATTTT.